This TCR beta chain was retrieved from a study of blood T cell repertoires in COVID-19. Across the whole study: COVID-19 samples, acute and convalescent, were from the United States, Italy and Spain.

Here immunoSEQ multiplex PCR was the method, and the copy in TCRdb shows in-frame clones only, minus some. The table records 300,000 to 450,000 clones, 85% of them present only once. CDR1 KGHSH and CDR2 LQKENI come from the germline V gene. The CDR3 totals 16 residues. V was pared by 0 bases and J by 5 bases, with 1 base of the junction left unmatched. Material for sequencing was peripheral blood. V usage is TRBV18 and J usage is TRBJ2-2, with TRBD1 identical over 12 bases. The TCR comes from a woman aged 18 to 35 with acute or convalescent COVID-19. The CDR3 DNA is TGTGCCAGCTCACCACCGGGACAGGGGGCGACCGGGGAGCTGTTTTTT. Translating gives CASSPPGQGATGELFF.